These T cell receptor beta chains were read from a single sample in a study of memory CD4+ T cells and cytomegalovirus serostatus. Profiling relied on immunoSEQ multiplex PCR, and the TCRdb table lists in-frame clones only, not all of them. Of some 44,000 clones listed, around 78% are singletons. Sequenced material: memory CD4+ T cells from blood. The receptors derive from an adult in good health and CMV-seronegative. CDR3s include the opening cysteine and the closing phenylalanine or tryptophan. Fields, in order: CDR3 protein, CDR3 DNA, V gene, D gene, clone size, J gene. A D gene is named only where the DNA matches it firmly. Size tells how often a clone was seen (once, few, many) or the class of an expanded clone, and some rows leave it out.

CDR3aa: CARGGTGVTDTQYF
CDR3nt: TGTGCCAGGGGTGGGACAGGGGTCACAGATACGCAGTATTTT
v_gene: TRBV2
d_gene: TRBD1
abundance: .
j_gene: TRBJ2-3

CDR3aa: CASSEWGGDYGYTF
CDR3nt: TGTGCCAGCAGTGAATGGGGAGGGGACTATGGCTACACCTTC
v_gene: TRBV25-1
d_gene: .
abundance: .
j_gene: TRBJ1-2

CDR3aa: CASSLAGAGANVLTF
CDR3nt: TGTGCCAGCAGCTTAGCAGGGGCTGGGGCCAACGTCCTGACTTTC
v_gene: TRBV11-2
d_gene: .
abundance: .
j_gene: TRBJ2-6

CDR3aa: CASSYLRQGARNEQFF
CDR3nt: TGTGCCAGCAGTTACCTAAGACAGGGGGCGAGGAATGAGCAGTTCTTC
v_gene: TRBV6-5
d_gene: TRBD1
abundance: .
j_gene: TRBJ2-1

CDR3aa: CATSRGREGAFF
CDR3nt: TGTGCCACCAGCAGAGGACGGGAGGGGGCTTTCTTT
v_gene: TRBV15
d_gene: .
abundance: .
j_gene: TRBJ1-1

CDR3aa: CASSGWGTTSGNTIYF
CDR3nt: TGTGCCAGCAGCGGGTGGGGTACAACCTCTGGAAACACCATATATTTT
v_gene: TRBV5-6
d_gene: .
abundance: .
j_gene: TRBJ1-3

CDR3aa: CASSQGQGVEKLFF
CDR3nt: TGTGCCAGCAGCCAGGGACAGGGTGTAGAAAAACTGTTTTTT
v_gene: TRBV6-5
d_gene: TRBD1
abundance: once
j_gene: TRBJ1-4

CDR3aa: CASSQTQQGSGEKLFF
CDR3nt: TGTGCCAGCAGCCAAACTCAACAGGGTTCTGGGGAAAAACTGTTTTTT
v_gene: TRBV28
d_gene: .
abundance: .
j_gene: TRBJ1-4

CDR3aa: CASRTIRETNEKLFF
CDR3nt: TGTGCCAGCAGGACTATCCGGGAGACGAATGAAAAACTGTTTTTT
v_gene: TRBV11-2
d_gene: .
abundance: few
j_gene: TRBJ1-4

CDR3aa: CASSSSPVGGELFF
CDR3nt: TGTGCCAGCAGCTCGTCCCCTGTGGGCGGGGAGCTGTTTTTT
v_gene: TRBV7-6
d_gene: .
abundance: .
j_gene: TRBJ2-2

CDR3aa: CASSTGHYSNQPQHF
CDR3nt: TGTGCCAGCAGTACCGGACACTATAGCAATCAGCCCCAGCATTTT
v_gene: TRBV27
d_gene: .
abundance: .
j_gene: TRBJ1-5

CDR3aa: CASRQLTAGNTIYF
CDR3nt: TGTGCCAGCAGACAACTAACGGCTGGAAACACCATATATTTT
v_gene: TRBV6-5
d_gene: .
abundance: few
j_gene: TRBJ1-3

CDR3aa: CASSLGGLNTEAFF
CDR3nt: TGTGCCAGCAGCCTTGGGGGGCTGAACACTGAAGCTTTCTTT
v_gene: TRBV11-2
d_gene: .
abundance: .
j_gene: TRBJ1-1

CDR3aa: CASTPDRATYGYTF
CDR3nt: TGTGCCAGCACCCCGGACAGGGCCACCTATGGCTACACCTTC
v_gene: TRBV2
d_gene: TRBD1
abundance: .
j_gene: TRBJ1-2

CDR3aa: CASSSRVGTVILAADTQYF
CDR3nt: TGTGCCAGCAGCTCCAGGGTGGGGACAGTTATTCTAGCGGCAGATACGCAGTATTTT
v_gene: TRBV11-2
d_gene: .
abundance: .
j_gene: TRBJ2-3

CDR3aa: CASSQHPGLASDTQYF
CDR3nt: TGTGCCAGTAGCCAACACCCGGGACTAGCGTCGGATACGCAGTATTTT
v_gene: TRBV19
d_gene: TRBD2
abundance: .
j_gene: TRBJ2-3

CDR3aa: CSVGQGDGPQHF
CDR3nt: TGCAGCGTTGGACAGGGAGATGGGCCCCAGCATTTT
v_gene: TRBV29-1
d_gene: TRBD1
abundance: few
j_gene: TRBJ1-5

CDR3aa: CASMGSRDTFYEQYF
CDR3nt: TGTGCCAGCATGGGCTCCCGGGACACATTCTACGAGCAGTACTTC
v_gene: TRBV27
d_gene: .
abundance: .
j_gene: TRBJ2-7

CDR3aa: CASSFRGGLTNEKLFF
CDR3nt: TGTGCCAGCAGTTTCAGGGGGGGGTTGACTAATGAAAAACTGTTTTTT
v_gene: TRBV7-8
d_gene: TRBD1
abundance: .
j_gene: TRBJ1-4

CDR3aa: CAIIRGVEGWETQYF
CDR3nt: TGTGCCATTATACGGGGGGTCGAGGGTTGGGAGACCCAGTACTTC
v_gene: TRBV25-1
d_gene: TRBD2
abundance: .
j_gene: TRBJ2-5

CDR3aa: CASSEGSLGNNEQFF
CDR3nt: TGTGCCAGCAGTGAAGGCAGTTTGGGGAACAATGAGCAGTTCTTC
v_gene: TRBV2
d_gene: .
abundance: .
j_gene: TRBJ2-1

CDR3aa: CASSPGAKSPLHF
CDR3nt: TGTGCCAGCAGCCCAGGGGCGAAATCACCCCTCCACTTT
v_gene: TRBV6-6
d_gene: .
abundance: few
j_gene: TRBJ1-6

CDR3aa: CASSEAQVGQPQHF
CDR3nt: TGTGCCAGCAGTGAAGCGCAAGTGGGGCAGCCCCAGCATTTT
v_gene: TRBV6-1
d_gene: .
abundance: few
j_gene: TRBJ1-5

CDR3aa: CASTPGGGWGEKLFF
CDR3nt: TGTGCCAGCACCCCGGGTGGGGGCTGGGGGGAAAAACTGTTTTTT
v_gene: TRBV2
d_gene: .
abundance: .
j_gene: TRBJ1-4

CDR3aa: CASSYKGLRSGYTF
CDR3nt: TGTGCCAGCAGTTACAAGGGTCTGCGGTCTGGCTACACCTTC
v_gene: TRBV6-5
d_gene: .
abundance: .
j_gene: TRBJ1-2

CDR3aa: CASSLVVAVNQPQHF
CDR3nt: TGTGCCAGCAGCTTAGTGGTCGCGGTCAATCAGCCCCAGCATTTT
v_gene: TRBV7-2
d_gene: .
abundance: once
j_gene: TRBJ1-5

CDR3aa: CASAKAGVSQTQYF
CDR3nt: TGTGCCAGCGCTAAAGCGGGGGTTTCGCAGACCCAGTACTTC
v_gene: TRBV7-9
d_gene: TRBD2
abundance: few
j_gene: TRBJ2-5

CDR3aa: CASSSREGNYGYTF
CDR3nt: TGTGCCAGCAGCTCAAGAGAGGGTAACTATGGCTACACCTTC
v_gene: TRBV7-8
d_gene: .
abundance: .
j_gene: TRBJ1-2

CDR3aa: CASSMRGGGTAYEQYF
CDR3nt: TGTGCCAGTAGTATGCGAGGGGGGGGAACCGCCTACGAGCAGTACTTC
v_gene: TRBV19
d_gene: .
abundance: .
j_gene: TRBJ2-7

CDR3aa: CASSPQGADTEAFF
CDR3nt: TGTGCCAGCTCACCACAGGGGGCAGATACTGAAGCTTTCTTT
v_gene: TRBV18
d_gene: TRBD1
abundance: .
j_gene: TRBJ1-1

CDR3aa: CASSVGGRAVNTEAFF
CDR3nt: TGTGCCAGCAGCGTAGGGGGTAGGGCAGTGAACACTGAAGCTTTCTTT
v_gene: TRBV9
d_gene: .
abundance: .
j_gene: TRBJ1-1

CDR3aa: CASSQSRSGALSGANVLTF
CDR3nt: TGTGCCAGTAGCCAGAGTCGGTCAGGCGCCCTCTCTGGGGCCAACGTCCTGACTTTC
v_gene: TRBV19
d_gene: .
abundance: .
j_gene: TRBJ2-6

CDR3aa: CASSLGAGQNQPQHF
CDR3nt: TGTGCCAGCAGCTTGGGGGCGGGACAGAATCAGCCCCAGCATTTT
v_gene: TRBV5-5
d_gene: TRBD1
abundance: .
j_gene: TRBJ1-5

CDR3aa: CASSPQGDSNQPQHF
CDR3nt: TGTGCCAGCTCACCGCAGGGGGATAGCAATCAGCCCCAGCATTTT
v_gene: TRBV18
d_gene: TRBD1
abundance: .
j_gene: TRBJ1-5

CDR3aa: CASSQDVSGGADTQYF
CDR3nt: TGCGCCAGCAGCCAAGATGTGAGCGGGGGGGCAGATACGCAGTATTTT
v_gene: TRBV4-1
d_gene: TRBD2
abundance: few
j_gene: TRBJ2-3

CDR3aa: CANSPGALREKLFF
CDR3nt: TGCGCCAACTCTCCGGGGGCGTTACGTGAAAAACTGTTTTTT
v_gene: TRBV10-1
d_gene: .
abundance: .
j_gene: TRBJ1-4

CDR3aa: CASSLALGVTYEQYF
CDR3nt: TGTGCCAGCAGCTTAGCGTTGGGCGTAACCTACGAGCAGTACTTC
v_gene: TRBV7-6
d_gene: .
abundance: .
j_gene: TRBJ2-7

CDR3aa: CASSLTEILSGNTIYF
CDR3nt: TGTGCCAGCAGCCTGACCGAAATCCTCTCTGGAAACACCATATATTTT
v_gene: TRBV7-2
d_gene: .
abundance: .
j_gene: TRBJ1-3

CDR3aa: CASSFGGLDSLQYF
CDR3nt: TGTGCCAGCAGCTTTGGGGGGCTTGACAGCCTTCAGTACTTC
v_gene: TRBV13
d_gene: .
abundance: once
j_gene: TRBJ2-7

CDR3aa: CASSEFGYEQYF
CDR3nt: TGTGCCAGCAGTGAATTTGGATACGAGCAGTACTTC
v_gene: TRBV25-1
d_gene: .
abundance: .
j_gene: TRBJ2-7

CDR3aa: CASSAPERGGLNEQFF
CDR3nt: TGTGCCAGCAGCGCCCCGGAGCGGGGGGGCCTTAATGAGCAGTTCTTC
v_gene: TRBV9
d_gene: TRBD2
abundance: few
j_gene: TRBJ2-1

CDR3aa: CASRGQGGSNQPQHF
CDR3nt: TGTGCCTCCCGGGGACAGGGTGGTTCAAATCAGCCCCAGCATTTT
v_gene: TRBV6-5
d_gene: TRBD1
abundance: .
j_gene: TRBJ1-5

CDR3aa: CASSIVGQVIARGTQHF
CDR3nt: TGTGCCAGTAGTATCGTAGGACAGGTAATAGCTAGAGGGACCCAGCATTTT
v_gene: TRBV19
d_gene: TRBD1
abundance: few
j_gene: TRBJ1-5

CDR3aa: CASSVGPDYQETQYF
CDR3nt: TGTGCCAGCAGCGTAGGGCCAGACTACCAAGAGACCCAGTACTTC
v_gene: TRBV9
d_gene: .
abundance: .
j_gene: TRBJ2-5